The 27 T cell receptor beta chains below all came from one sample that was sequenced in a study of blood T cell repertoires in COVID-19. The assay was immunoSEQ multiplex PCR, and TCRdb's table has in-frame clones only and misses some. The data hold tens of thousands of clones, with approximately 89% observed a single time. Specimen: peripheral blood. These receptors were taken from a human donor in a cohort sampled during active COVID-19.

CDR3 coding DNA: TGTGCCAGCTCACCCATGACAGGGACCACCGGGGAGCTGTTTTTT. Translated: CASSPMTGTTGELFF. J is TRBJ2-2 and V is TRBV18, with 7 positions matching TRBD1. The trim removed 3 bases at V and 4 bases at J, leaving 5 bases unmatched. Germline-derived CDR1 and CDR2 are KGHSH and LQKENI. This CDR3 spans 15 amino acids.

The V and J genes are TRBV19 and TRBJ1-1; the D gene is possibly TRBD1 (5 bases). Per germline, CDR1 LNHDA and CDR2 SQIVND (reference sequence). The CDR3 has 13 residues. The V and J ends lost 9 bases and 4 bases respectively, with 15 bases between them. CDR3 coding DNA: TGTGCCAGCCAATGGGGGGGTGGCACTGAAGCTTTCTTT. It codes for CASQWGGGTEAFF.

This clone was found a few times. The V gene is TRBV29-1, the J gene TRBJ2-2, with D uncertain. Trimming shortened V by 3 bases and J by 1 base, and 6 bases separated the two germline ends. Per the germline V gene, CDR1 is SQVTM and CDR2 is ANQGSEA. The CDR3 consists of 13 residues. The DNA of the CDR3 is TGCAGCGTTGAGACTGGGAACACCGGGGAGCTGTTTTTT. Translation gives CSVETGNTGELFF.

CDR3 sequence (DNA): TGTGCTAGTGGTACAGGGCGCCAAGAGACCCAGTACTTC. It translates to CASGTGRQETQYF. The chain combines TRBV12-5 with TRBJ2-5; tentative D call: TRBD1 (6 bases). The V gene's germline CDR1 is LGHNT and CDR2 FRNRAP. V dropped 5 bases and J dropped 1 base, with 8 bases sitting between them. There are 13 residues in the CDR3.

The rearrangement uses TRBV11-2 and TRBJ2-5, with a possible D match to TRBD2 (6 bases). Trimming left V 8 bases short and J 2 bases short, with 18 bases between. Germline V gene lookup returns CDR1 SGHAT and CDR2 FQNNGV. This CDR3 has 15 amino acids. The CDR3 DNA reads as TGTGCCAGCCGGAGAGAGGGAGCGGGTCAAGAGACCCAGTACTTC. Its protein is CASRREGAGQETQYF.

The genes are TRBV5-6 and TRBJ2-1, with a weak D call TRBD1 (5 bases). The CDR3 is made up of 17 amino acids. V was shortened by 1 base and J by 7 bases, with 21 bases between the two germline ends. Germline V gene sequence: CDR1 SGHDT, CDR2 YYEEEE. The CDR3 nucleotides are TGTGCCAGCAGCTTGTGGGGTGTAGGGGCCGGGCGGAATGAGCAGTTCTTC. Protein: CASSLWGVGAGRNEQFF.

The CDR3 DNA reads as TGTGCCAGCAGCTTAGCAGGGACAGGGGGACCTAACTATGGCTACACCTTC. Protein sequence: CASSLAGTGGPNYGYTF. V is TRBV7-9 and J is TRBJ1-2; 11 bases match TRBD1. The germline V gene encodes CDR1 SEHNR and CDR2 FQNEAQ (reference sequence). The CDR3 is 17 residues long. Unmatched junction bases numbered 3, after V lost 0 bases and J lost 0 bases.

The rearrangement links TRBV7-3 to TRBJ1-1; 9 nucleotides agree with TRBD1. Unmatched junction bases numbered 5, after V lost 6 bases and J lost 0 bases. This CDR3 contains 15 residues. Per the germline V gene, CDR1 is SGHTA and CDR2 is FQGTGA. The CDR3 nucleotides read TGTGCCAGCAGTAAGGGACAGGGTATGAACACTGAAGCTTTCTTT. This gives the protein CASSKGQGMNTEAFF. The entire variable domain, with the rest obtained from reference TRBV7-3 and TRBJ1-1, is as follows: GAGVSQTPSNKVTEKGKYVELRCDPISGHTALYWYRQSLGQGPEFLIYFQGTGAADDSGLPNDRFFAVRPEGSVSTLKIQRTERGDSAVYLCASSKGQGMNTEAFFGQGTRLTVV.

The chain is built from TRBV19 and TRBJ1-1, with 10 bases aligning to TRBD1. Germline CDR1 and CDR2: LNHDA and SQIVND (reference sequence). V lost 3 bases to trimming and J lost 3 bases; unmatched junction nucleotides: 10. The length of the CDR3 is 17 residues. CDR3 in DNA: TGTGCCAGTAGTATTACCGGGACAGGGGTCGGAGACACTGAAGCTTTCTTT. Translating gives CASSITGTGVGDTEAFF.

The DNA of the CDR3 is TGTGCCAGCAGTGGGACAGGGAAACAGCCCCAGCATTTT. Residues: CASSGTGKQPQHF. V and J are TRBV12-3 or TRBV12-4 and TRBJ1-5, with 9 bases lining up with TRBD1. V lost 5 bases, J lost 7 bases, and 3 bases stayed unmatched. The CDR3 extends over 13 amino acids.

The chain uses TRBV4-2 and TRBJ2-3; 14 nucleotides agree with TRBD2. The germline gives CDR1 LGHNA, CDR2 YNFKEQ. V lost 4 bases, J lost 5 bases, and 14 bases stayed unmatched. The CDR3 covers 19 residues. The CDR3 DNA reads as TGTGCCAGCAGCCGGCTTACCTGGGGGACTAGCGGGGGTAAAGATACGCAGTATTTT. As protein: CASSRLTWGTSGGKDTQYF.

This rearrangement joins TRBV6-5 to TRBJ1-4; no clear D. Deletions cut 1 base from V and 0 bases from J, with 6 bases between. The CDR3 totals 15 residues. Per germline, CDR1 MNHEY and CDR2 SVGAGI. CDR3 protein: CASSYFGSTNEKLFF. In nucleotides, the CDR3 is TGTGCCAGCAGTTACTTCGGGTCAACTAATGAAAAACTGTTTTTT.

The V and J genes are TRBV27 and TRBJ2-7; TRBD1 is a possible D gene (5 bases). In germline, CDR1 is MNHEY, CDR2 SMNVEV (reference sequence). CDR3 size: 11 residues. The V end lost 2 bases, the J end lost 6 bases, and 5 bases lay between the germline ends. The CDR3: CASSLRGEQYF. CDR3 coding DNA: TGTGCCAGCAGTTTAAGGGGCGAGCAGTACTTC.

The count of this clone is one. V is TRBV30 and J is TRBJ1-5; TRBD1 might be the D (5 bases). The CDR3 sequence is 15 residues long. Germline CDR1 and CDR2: GTSNPN and SVGIG (reference sequence). Trimming removed 4 bases at V and 2 bases at J, with 15 bases between. The CDR3 DNA reads TGTGCCTGGAACCGCGGGACGATCCGCAATCAGCCCCAGCATTTT. Its translation: CAWNRGTIRNQPQHF.

The chain employs TRBV7-2 and TRBJ2-1; tentatively, D is TRBD1 (5 bases). This CDR3 comprises 13 residues. The ends were cut back, 3 bases at V and 8 bases at J, with 11 bases in the middle. Germline CDR1 SGHTA, CDR2 FQGNSA. CDR3: CASSFRGSDEQFF. For the CDR3, the DNA is TGTGCCAGCAGCTTTAGGGGATCTGATGAGCAGTTCTTC. Filled out from reference TRBV7-2 and TRBJ2-1, the complete variable domain reads GAGVSQSPSNKVTEKGKDVELRCDPISGHTALYWYRQSLGQGLEFLIYFQGNSAPDKSGLPSDRFSAERTGGSVSTLTIQRTQQEDSAVYLCASSFRGSDEQFFGPGTRLTVL.

The chain uses TRBV12-5 and TRBJ2-7; the match to TRBD1 covers 7 bases. V lost 1 base to trimming and J lost 5 bases; unmatched junction nucleotides: 8. The CDR3 totals 15 residues. Germline CDR1 is LGHNT and CDR2 is FRNRAP. The CDR3 nucleotides are TGTGCTAGTGGTTTGGGACAGGGCGGATTTCACGAGCAGTACTTC. Protein: CASGLGQGGFHEQYF.

The chain is built from TRBV7-3 and TRBJ1-1; 10 positions match TRBD1. CDR1 and CDR2 from the germline V gene are SGHTA and FQGTGA. The CDR3 is 14 amino acids. V was pared by 4 bases and J by 4 bases, with 3 bases of the junction left unmatched. CDR3 nucleotide sequence: TGTGCCAGCAGCTCCGACAGGGGGCTCACTGAAGCTTTCTTT. Amino acids: CASSSDRGLTEAFF.

The chain joins TRBV2 to TRBJ2-3; tentative D call: TRBD2 (6 bases). V shed 3 bases and J shed 5 bases, with 12 bases lying between them. The CDR3 is 14 residues long. Germline-derived CDR1 and CDR2 are SNHLY and FYNNEI. Written as DNA, the CDR3 is TGTGCCAGCAGTGAGTGGGAGGTAAAAGATACGCAGTATTTT. Its translation is CASSEWEVKDTQYF.

Only one count was recorded for this clone. V and J are TRBV2 and TRBJ1-1; D is possibly TRBD1 (5 bases). The CDR3 loop spans 14 amino acids. Germline CDR1 is SNHLY and CDR2 is FYNNEI. Trimming took off 9 bases at V and 2 bases at J, with 16 bases between the two ends. The CDR3 protein is CASTFRGGNTEAFF. Here the CDR3 DNA reads TGTGCCAGTACATTCCGGGGGGGTAACACTGAAGCTTTCTTT.

This chain uses TRBV27 with TRBJ2-7, with D perhaps matching TRBD1 (5 bases). Looked up from germline, CDR1 is MNHEY and CDR2 is SMNVEV (reference sequence). This CDR3 has 14 amino acids. V gave up 4 bases and J gave up 5 bases, with 15 bases separating them. This CDR3 reads CASSSTQVLNEQYF. Here the CDR3 DNA reads TGTGCCAGCAGTTCTACACAGGTTCTCAACGAGCAGTACTTC.

This clone was detected once. The J gene is TRBJ2-6, the V gene TRBV11-2; D is undetermined. The germline CDR1 and CDR2 sequences are SGHAT and FQNNGV. CDR3 length: 15 residues. The ends were cut back, 1 base at V and 5 bases at J, with 9 bases in the middle. The CDR3 sequence is CASSLGLARANVLTF. The DNA of the CDR3 is TGTGCCAGCAGCTTAGGGTTGGCCAGGGCCAACGTCCTGACTTTC.

This clone was seen a single time. The chain couples TRBV30 to TRBJ1-2, with 8 nucleotides matching TRBD1. The CDR3 covers 13 residues. The V and J ends lost 4 bases and 7 bases, in that order; junction bases with no gene match: 8. From germline, CDR1 is GTSNPN and CDR2 SVGIG (reference sequence). This CDR3 reads CAWNFQGALGYTF. The CDR3 DNA follows: TGTGCCTGGAATTTCCAGGGGGCGCTTGGCTACACCTTC.

DNA for the CDR3: TGTGCCAGCAGTTCACGCCTAGCGGGAGGTTACAATGAGCAGTTCTTC. Its translation: CASSSRLAGGYNEQFF. The chain uses TRBV27 and TRBJ2-1; TRBD2 aligns across 11 bases. V lost 4 bases, J lost 4 bases, and 6 bases stayed unmatched. CDR1 is MNHEY and CDR2 is SMNVEV in the germline V gene (reference sequence). The CDR3 is 16 residues long.

The chain joins TRBV4-2 to TRBJ1-4; TRBD1 matches 7 bases. CDR1 and CDR2 from the germline V gene are LGHNA and YNFKEQ. The length of the CDR3 is 19 residues. Unmatched junction bases numbered 12, after V lost 1 base and J lost 1 base. The CDR3: CASSQGGGLAEVTNEKLFF. The CDR3 nucleotides read TGTGCCAGCAGCCAAGGAGGGGGCCTAGCCGAAGTAACTAATGAAAAACTGTTTTTT.

This chain links TRBV7-9 with TRBJ1-3; 9 bases fit TRBD1. This CDR3 has 16 residues. CDR1 SEHNR and CDR2 FQNEAQ come from the germline V gene (reference sequence). V trimming: 5 bases; J trimming: 10 bases; junction bases outside the gene matches: 15. The CDR3 reads CASSPAQTGGARTIYF. The CDR3 DNA reads TGTGCCAGCAGCCCCGCCCAAACAGGGGGCGCGAGGACCATATATTTT.

This rearrangement joins TRBV20-1 to TRBJ1-1; weak D call: TRBD1 (6 bases). Germline V gives CDR1 DFQATT, CDR2 SNEGSKA (reference sequence). The CDR3 is made up of 11 amino acids. V lost 8 bases, J lost 10 bases, and 17 bases lay in between. This chain's CDR3 is CSSKGGAGAFF. The CDR3 region has the DNA TGCAGTTCTAAGGGGGGGGCTGGAGCTTTCTTT.

The chain has TRBV9 and TRBJ2-2, with TRBD2 as a possible D gene (5 bases). Germline V lookup: CDR1 SGDLS, CDR2 YYNGEE. Trimming stripped 2 bases from V and 4 bases from J, with 12 bases between. This CDR3 is built from 15 residues. The CDR3 sequence: CASSVGGFGTGELFF. CDR3 coding DNA: TGTGCCAGCAGCGTGGGCGGGTTTGGCACCGGGGAGCTGTTTTTT.